The present TCR beta chain was sequenced within a study of blood T cell repertoires in COVID-19. Study-level background: Italy, Spain and the United States were the sources of the convalescent and acute COVID-19 samples. Sources were T cells, B-cell-depleted T cells, or PBMCs; the material itself was cDNA or gDNA.

Authors' analysis steps: Amplification of reference gene primers provided the estimated nucleated cell counts. Sequencing was performed with immunoSEQ multiplex PCR; in TCRdb, only in-frame clones are kept and a portion is missing. The V and J calls and the clone size are those of that table, but D and trimming were determined from the DNA. This table has around 200,000 clones, under 90% appearing once. The CDR3 sequence is 15 residues long. With 5 bases clipped from V and 3 bases from J, the junction kept 10 bases outside the gene matches. In germline, CDR1 is SEHNR, CDR2 FQNEAQ (reference sequence).

The chain couples TRBV7-9 to TRBJ2-7, with 7 bases fitting TRBD2. Sequencing input: peripheral blood. The clonotype comes from a man aged 40-55 years with acute or convalescent COVID-19. The DNA for the CDR3 is TGTGCCAGCAGCCCCTGGGCTAGCGGTAACTACGAGCAGTACTTC. Its translation is CASSPWASGNYEQYF.